Reported below is one T cell receptor (beta chain). The source of the sample is a study of control samples from healthy donors and cancer patients. Here immunoSEQ multiplex PCR was the method, and the copy in TCRdb shows in-frame clones only, minus some. The table lists fewer than 120,000 clones, 88% of them singletons, with 3.7% in the top ten. Germline values: CDR1 SGHTA, CDR2 FQGTGA. The V end was cut by 5 bases, the J end by 0 bases, with 10 bases between. The CDR3 contains 14 residues. V is TRBV7-3 and J is TRBJ2-5, with D hard to call. Sequencing input: PBMCs. The origin of this receptor is an older woman with lung cancer. CDR3 loop: CASSPSANQETQYF. CDR3 DNA sequence: TGTGCCAGCAGCCCCTCGGCGAACCAAGAGACCCAGTACTTC.